The source of this TCR beta chain is a study of human T cells and chemical hapten exposure. Via MiXCR, TCRdb re-called the RACE reads, giving one row per CDR3 protein. The profile shows over 100,000 distinct CDR3 sequences, 9.2% of them singletons. Ten or more counts support this clonotype. Time point here: patch test 2, 6 weeks after DPC sensitization. The treatment here: therapeutic diphenylcyclopropenone sensitization with weekly scalp DPC. Sample donors consisted of patients with alopecia, aged 18 to 70 years, who were suitable for DPC. With V trimmed by 4 bases and J by 5 bases, 8 bases remained unmatched. The germline V gene has CDR1 MNHNY and CDR2 SVGAGI (reference sequence). This CDR3 has 15 amino acids.

This sequence was found in a middle-aged woman with alopecia areata. Some clones in this sample may be carry-over from other donors' samples. Sequenced material: whole blood, taken in connection with sensitization to the hapten diphenylcyclopropenone (DPC). The chain joins TRBV6-6 to TRBJ2-5, with TRBD2 matching over 9 bases. The CDR3 region has the DNA TGTGCCAGCAGTTTCTCGGCGGGGGGGCGGGAGACCCAGTACTTC. Translated, it gives CASSFSAGGRETQYF.